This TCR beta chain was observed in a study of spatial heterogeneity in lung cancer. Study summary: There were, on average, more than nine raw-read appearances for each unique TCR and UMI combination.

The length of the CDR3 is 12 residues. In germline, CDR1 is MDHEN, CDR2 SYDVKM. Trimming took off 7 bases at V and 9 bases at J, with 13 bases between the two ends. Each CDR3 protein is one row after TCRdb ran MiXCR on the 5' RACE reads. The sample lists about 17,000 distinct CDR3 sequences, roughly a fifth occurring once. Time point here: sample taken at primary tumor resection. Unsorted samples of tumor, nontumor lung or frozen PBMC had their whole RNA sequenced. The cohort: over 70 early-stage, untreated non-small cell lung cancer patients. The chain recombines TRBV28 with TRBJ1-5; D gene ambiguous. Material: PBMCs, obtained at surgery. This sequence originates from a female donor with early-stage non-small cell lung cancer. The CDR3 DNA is TGTGCCAGCACCCCTGGTAGTGGGCCCCAGCATTTT. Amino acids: CASTPGSGPQHF.